The rows below give T cell receptor beta chains drawn from one sample of a study of cytomegalovirus exposure and HLA in healthy donors. Profiled with immunoSEQ multiplex PCR; TCRdb holds only in-frame clones, not every one. The sample includes just over 150,000 clones, around 74% of them seen just once. The sequencing input was PBMCs. The receptor source for this set is a female donor in good health and CMV-seronegative. Both conserved end residues are part of each CDR3. The D gene is left open where the match is weak. Clone size is given for some rows only: seen once, a few or many times, or a class if the clone is expanded.

d_call: NA; clone_size: NA; v_call: TRBV6-4; j_call: TRBJ2-6; cdr3_nt: TGTGCCAGCAGTGTAGTGGGGTTGGGACTCCCAAGTTCGGGGGCCAACGTCCTGACTTTC; cdr3_aa: CASSVVGLGLPSSGANVLTF
d_call: TRBD1; clone_size: NA; v_call: TRBV6-5; j_call: TRBJ2-1; cdr3_nt: TGTGCCAGCAGCCGGGACAGGAGCTCCTACAATGAGCAGTTCTTC; cdr3_aa: CASSRDRSSYNEQFF
d_call: NA; clone_size: NA; v_call: TRBV6-6; j_call: TRBJ1-2; cdr3_nt: TGTGCCAGCAGTCTCCCGGAGCCAGGGAATGCTGGCTACACCTTC; cdr3_aa: CASSLPEPGNAGYTF
d_call: TRBD1; clone_size: NA; v_call: TRBV18; j_call: TRBJ2-6; cdr3_nt: TGTGCCAGCTCACCACCTTCAGGGGGCGCCCTCTCTGGGGCCAACGTCCTGACTTTC; cdr3_aa: CASSPPSGGALSGANVLTF
d_call: TRBD2; clone_size: NA; v_call: TRBV4-2; j_call: TRBJ2-7; cdr3_nt: TGTGCCAGCAGCCAATTCGGACTAGCGGGATATGACTACGAGCAGTACTTC; cdr3_aa: CASSQFGLAGYDYEQYF
d_call: TRBD2; clone_size: NA; v_call: TRBV7-2; j_call: TRBJ2-5; cdr3_nt: TGTGCCAGCAGCTTGCAAGCGGCGGGGGGACCCGAGGAGACCCAGTACTTC; cdr3_aa: CASSLQAAGGPEETQYF
d_call: NA; clone_size: few; v_call: TRBV4-1; j_call: TRBJ2-7; cdr3_nt: TGCGCCAGCAGCCCCTCCCTGACTAACTCCTACGAGCAGTACTTC; cdr3_aa: CASSPSLTNSYEQYF
d_call: NA; clone_size: once; v_call: TRBV30; j_call: TRBJ1-3; cdr3_nt: TGTGCCTGGGGATATCGGGGTGTCTCTGGAAACACCATATATTTT; cdr3_aa: CAWGYRGVSGNTIYF
d_call: NA; clone_size: NA; v_call: TRBV4-1; j_call: TRBJ2-7; cdr3_nt: TGCGCCAGCAGCCAACAGGACACGCTGTACGAGCAGTACTTC; cdr3_aa: CASSQQDTLYEQYF
d_call: NA; clone_size: NA; v_call: TRBV5-1; j_call: TRBJ2-1; cdr3_nt: TGCGCCAGCAGCTTGTTGGGACCACACCTGGGGGGGCACAACAATGAGCAGTTCTTC; cdr3_aa: CASSLLGPHLGGHNNEQFF
d_call: NA; clone_size: once; v_call: TRBV6-5; j_call: TRBJ1-4; cdr3_nt: TGTGCCAGCAGTCGACTCCCAAATGAAAAACTGTTTTTT; cdr3_aa: CASSRLPNEKLFF
d_call: NA; clone_size: NA; v_call: TRBV9; j_call: TRBJ1-2; cdr3_nt: TGTGCCAGCAGCGTAAACGGAGTCTATGGCTACACCTTC; cdr3_aa: CASSVNGVYGYTF
d_call: NA; clone_size: few; v_call: TRBV6-5; j_call: TRBJ1-2; cdr3_nt: TGTGCCAGCGGCGCGGCTTATGGCTACACCTTC; cdr3_aa: CASGAAYGYTF
d_call: NA; clone_size: few; v_call: TRBV5-1; j_call: TRBJ2-7; cdr3_nt: TGCGCCAGCAGCTTGGGGACAGACGTCTCCTACGAGCAGTACTTC; cdr3_aa: CASSLGTDVSYEQYF
d_call: NA; clone_size: NA; v_call: TRBV23-1; j_call: TRBJ2-1; cdr3_nt: TGCGCCAGCAGTCAAGGAGAGGTGGAGCGACCCGCCCCATACAATGAGCAGTTCTTC; cdr3_aa: CASSQGEVERPAPYNEQFF
d_call: NA; clone_size: NA; v_call: TRBV14; j_call: TRBJ1-2; cdr3_nt: TGTGCCAGCAGCCAAGGATTGAGGCAGGGCGGCTATGGCTACACCTTC; cdr3_aa: CASSQGLRQGGYGYTF
d_call: TRBD1; clone_size: NA; v_call: TRBV25-1; j_call: TRBJ2-1; cdr3_nt: TGTGCCAGCAGCAGGACAGGGGGTAGAAATGAGCAGTTCTTC; cdr3_aa: CASSRTGGRNEQFF
d_call: TRBD2; clone_size: few; v_call: TRBV5-1; j_call: TRBJ2-3; cdr3_nt: TGCGCCAGCAGCGGAGGACTAGCGGGAGTGACAGATACGCAGTATTTT; cdr3_aa: CASSGGLAGVTDTQYF
d_call: TRBD1; clone_size: NA; v_call: TRBV29-1; j_call: TRBJ2-7; cdr3_nt: TGCAGCGTTGACTTCGGGACAGGGTATTACGAGCAGTACTTC; cdr3_aa: CSVDFGTGYYEQYF
d_call: NA; clone_size: NA; v_call: TRBV6-5; j_call: TRBJ2-6; cdr3_nt: TGTGCCAGCAGTCCCCTTGCTGGGGCCAACGTCCTGACTTTC; cdr3_aa: CASSPLAGANVLTF
d_call: NA; clone_size: NA; v_call: TRBV7-2; j_call: TRBJ1-4; cdr3_nt: TGTGCCAGCAGCCTGGGACTTTCTGCAACTAATGAAAAACTGTTTTTT; cdr3_aa: CASSLGLSATNEKLFF
d_call: TRBD2; clone_size: NA; v_call: TRBV5-1; j_call: TRBJ2-3; cdr3_nt: TGCGCCAGCAGTGGTAGCGGGAGTCGGGCAGATACGCAGTATTTT; cdr3_aa: CASSGSGSRADTQYF
d_call: NA; clone_size: NA; v_call: TRBV5-1; j_call: TRBJ2-2; cdr3_nt: TGCGCCAGCAGCTTGCAGTCGAAACAGGGGAACACCGGGGAGCTGTTTTTT; cdr3_aa: CASSLQSKQGNTGELFF
d_call: TRBD1; clone_size: NA; v_call: TRBV4-1; j_call: TRBJ2-3; cdr3_nt: TGCGCCAGCAGCCGCCAAGGTACAGGGGGCATCGCAGATACGCAGTATTTT; cdr3_aa: CASSRQGTGGIADTQYF
d_call: TRBD2; clone_size: NA; v_call: TRBV6-1; j_call: TRBJ2-3; cdr3_nt: TGTGCCAGCAGTGAAAATAGCGGGGGGTCCACAGATACGCAGTATTTT; cdr3_aa: CASSENSGGSTDTQYF
d_call: TRBD1; clone_size: NA; v_call: TRBV5-4; j_call: TRBJ1-2; cdr3_nt: TGTGCCAGCAGCCCTGGACAGGAGCTCGTCTATGGCTACACCTTC; cdr3_aa: CASSPGQELVYGYTF
d_call: TRBD1; clone_size: few; v_call: TRBV19; j_call: TRBJ1-5; cdr3_nt: TGTGCCAGTAGTATACCACAGGGGGCGCGAAGCAATCAGCCCCAGCATTTT; cdr3_aa: CASSIPQGARSNQPQHF
d_call: TRBD2; clone_size: NA; v_call: TRBV6-4; j_call: TRBJ2-3; cdr3_nt: TGTGCCAGCAGTGTCCAACTAGCGGGGGGCCTCACAGATACGCAGTATTTT; cdr3_aa: CASSVQLAGGLTDTQYF
d_call: TRBD2; clone_size: NA; v_call: TRBV5-5; j_call: TRBJ2-3; cdr3_nt: TGTGCCAGCAGCGGCCAAGGAGCGGGGGGCACAGATACGCAGTATTTT; cdr3_aa: CASSGQGAGGTDTQYF
d_call: NA; clone_size: NA; v_call: TRBV4-1; j_call: TRBJ1-4; cdr3_nt: TGCGCCAGCAGCCAAGATCTGGCCTCGAGGGAAAAACTGTTTTTT; cdr3_aa: CASSQDLASREKLFF
d_call: TRBD1; clone_size: NA; v_call: TRBV5-6; j_call: TRBJ1-2; cdr3_nt: TGTGCCAGCAGCTGGGACGGGACAGGCGGCTCCATCGGGTATGGCTACACCTTC; cdr3_aa: CASSWDGTGGSIGYGYTF
d_call: NA; clone_size: NA; v_call: TRBV11-2; j_call: TRBJ2-7; cdr3_nt: TGTGCCAGCAGCTTAGGGGCCACCGCCACCTACGAGCAGTACTTC; cdr3_aa: CASSLGATATYEQYF
d_call: TRBD1; clone_size: few; v_call: TRBV6-6; j_call: TRBJ1-1; cdr3_nt: TGTGCCAGCAGGGATCGGCAGGGGGTCCCTGAAGCTTTCTTT; cdr3_aa: CASRDRQGVPEAFF
d_call: NA; clone_size: few; v_call: TRBV27; j_call: TRBJ2-7; cdr3_nt: TGTGCCAGCAGTCTCGGGACACACTACGAGCAGTACTTC; cdr3_aa: CASSLGTHYEQYF
d_call: NA; clone_size: NA; v_call: TRBV5-4; j_call: TRBJ2-6; cdr3_nt: TGTGCCAGCAGCTTGTACTCAGGGTTAACGGCCAACGGCCTGACTTTC; cdr3_aa: CASSLYSGLTANGLTF
d_call: TRBD1; clone_size: NA; v_call: TRBV5-1; j_call: TRBJ1-2; cdr3_nt: TGCGCCAGCGGAAGCGGGACAGGGGGACTCGGCTACACCTTC; cdr3_aa: CASGSGTGGLGYTF
d_call: NA; clone_size: NA; v_call: TRBV6-5; j_call: TRBJ2-1; cdr3_nt: TGTGCCAGCAGTTCTAGTCTGAACAATGAGCAGTTCTTC; cdr3_aa: CASSSSLNNEQFF
d_call: TRBD1; clone_size: NA; v_call: TRBV5-1; j_call: TRBJ1-2; cdr3_nt: TGCGCCAGCAGCTTGGTTATGAGGGACAGCCTGAGGTCTAACTATGGCTACACCTTC; cdr3_aa: CASSLVMRDSLRSNYGYTF
d_call: TRBD2; clone_size: few; v_call: TRBV5-1; j_call: TRBJ2-1; cdr3_nt: TGCGCCAGCAGCTTCGGCGGGGGGTACAATGAGCAGTTCTTC; cdr3_aa: CASSFGGGYNEQFF
d_call: TRBD1; clone_size: NA; v_call: TRBV5-1; j_call: TRBJ1-1; cdr3_nt: TGCGCCAGCAGCCCGTTGGACAGGGCCTACACTGAAGCTTTCTTT; cdr3_aa: CASSPLDRAYTEAFF
d_call: TRBD2; clone_size: NA; v_call: TRBV5-1; j_call: TRBJ2-3; cdr3_nt: TGCGCCAGCAGCTTGGATTTGGTTGGACTAGCGGGAGTTACAGATACGCAGTATTTT; cdr3_aa: CASSLDLVGLAGVTDTQYF
d_call: NA; clone_size: NA; v_call: TRBV5-4; j_call: TRBJ2-6; cdr3_nt: TGTGCCAGCAGCTTGACAGGGTCCTACTCTGGGGCCAACGTCCTGACTTTC; cdr3_aa: CASSLTGSYSGANVLTF
d_call: NA; clone_size: NA; v_call: TRBV7-6; j_call: TRBJ2-2; cdr3_nt: TGTGCCAGCAGCTTAGCCTCATTAGCCGGGGAGCTGTTTTTT; cdr3_aa: CASSLASLAGELFF
d_call: NA; clone_size: NA; v_call: TRBV5-1; j_call: TRBJ2-7; cdr3_nt: TGCGCCAGCAGCTTGACTTACTTTGCCACCTACGAGCAGTACTTC; cdr3_aa: CASSLTYFATYEQYF
d_call: TRBD2; clone_size: NA; v_call: TRBV30; j_call: TRBJ2-7; cdr3_nt: TGTGCCTGGACTCCGGGACTAGGGTACTCCTACGAGCAGTACTTC; cdr3_aa: CAWTPGLGYSYEQYF